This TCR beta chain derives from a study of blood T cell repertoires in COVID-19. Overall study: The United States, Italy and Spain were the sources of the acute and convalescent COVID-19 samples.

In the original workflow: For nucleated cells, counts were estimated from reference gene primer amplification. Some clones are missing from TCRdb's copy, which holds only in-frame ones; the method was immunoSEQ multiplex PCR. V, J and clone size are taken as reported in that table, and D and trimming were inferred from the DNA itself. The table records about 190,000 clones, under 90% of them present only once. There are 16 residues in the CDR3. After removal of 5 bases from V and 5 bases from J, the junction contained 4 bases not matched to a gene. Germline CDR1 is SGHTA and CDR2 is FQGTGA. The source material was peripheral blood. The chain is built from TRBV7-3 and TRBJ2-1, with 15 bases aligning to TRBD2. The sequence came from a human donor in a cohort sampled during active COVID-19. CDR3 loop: CASSRGTSGGHNEQFF. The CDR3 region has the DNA TGTGCCAGCAGCCGGGGGACTAGCGGGGGGCACAATGAGCAGTTCTTC.